A selection of T cell receptor beta chains follows, all from one sample in a study of CXCR3-negative and CXCR3-positive naive CD8 T cells. From its re-call of the 5' RACE reads, TCRdb lists each CDR3 protein once, without DNA. This sample's table reports about 62,000 distinct CDR3 sequences. What was sequenced was naive CXCR3- CD8+ T cells from blood. The receptors shown here come from a human donor in good health. Some clones in this sample may be carry-over from other donors' samples. The CDR3 runs from the conserved cysteine through the conserved F or W.

v_call: TRBV29-1
j_call: TRBJ2-1
cdr3_aa: CSVEDTHWRNEQFF

v_call: TRBV6-2/TRBV6-3
j_call: TRBJ2-7
cdr3_aa: CASSTGLPKGSYEQYF

v_call: TRBV28
j_call: TRBJ2-5
cdr3_aa: CASSFVGAQETQYF

v_call: TRBV4-2
j_call: TRBJ2-1
cdr3_aa: CASSQVAGLSYNEQFF

v_call: TRBV20-1
j_call: TRBJ1-1
cdr3_aa: CSARLTWGGTEAFF

v_call: TRBV7-2
j_call: TRBJ2-3
cdr3_aa: CASSLVAGAYTDTQYF

v_call: TRBV24-1
j_call: TRBJ2-1
cdr3_aa: CATSDLRGDGAWDEQFF

v_call: TRBV7-9
j_call: TRBJ2-1
cdr3_aa: CASRPPAGGYNEQFF

v_call: TRBV28
j_call: TRBJ2-1
cdr3_aa: CASRLPRIDRVGDDEQFF

v_call: TRBV7-9
j_call: TRBJ1-1
cdr3_aa: CACSLVVSNTEAFF

v_call: TRBV9
j_call: TRBJ2-1
cdr3_aa: CASSVGIEQFF

v_call: TRBV28
j_call: TRBJ2-7
cdr3_aa: CASSFRGRVSYEQYF

v_call: TRBV4-2
j_call: TRBJ2-1
cdr3_aa: CASGSPGGREKDNEQFF

v_call: TRBV7-9
j_call: TRBJ2-1
cdr3_aa: CASSLGAGVYNEQFF

v_call: TRBV12-3/TRBV12-4
j_call: TRBJ1-1
cdr3_aa: CASSFIPEGEAFF

v_call: TRBV6-2/TRBV6-3
j_call: TRBJ2-3
cdr3_aa: CASNPPGGGAPSTDTQYF

v_call: TRBV28
j_call: TRBJ2-3
cdr3_aa: CASSSTPAGPDTQYF

v_call: TRBV4-3
j_call: TRBJ1-6
cdr3_aa: CASSQDKVAYNSPLHF

v_call: TRBV29-1
j_call: TRBJ1-2
cdr3_aa: CSVEDATGYGYTF

v_call: TRBV5-1
j_call: TRBJ2-1
cdr3_aa: CASSFNPGNEQFF

v_call: TRBV27
j_call: TRBJ1-6
cdr3_aa: CASSLSRDRGIYSPLHF

v_call: TRBV19
j_call: TRBJ2-7
cdr3_aa: CASSIVGSSYEQYF

v_call: TRBV12-3/TRBV12-4
j_call: TRBJ2-3
cdr3_aa: CASRTGLAGPSSTDTQYF

v_call: TRBV3-1
j_call: TRBJ2-1
cdr3_aa: CASSQRSGVYNEQFF

v_call: TRBV9
j_call: TRBJ2-3
cdr3_aa: CASSAHRDTQYF

v_call: TRBV23-1
j_call: TRBJ1-1
cdr3_aa: CASSQSLGSAEAFF

v_call: TRBV20-1
j_call: TRBJ1-1
cdr3_aa: CSARTGDTEAFF

v_call: TRBV6-5
j_call: TRBJ1-1
cdr3_aa: CASRGLEDTEAFF

v_call: TRBV29-1
j_call: TRBJ2-1
cdr3_aa: CSVQAYNEQFF

v_call: TRBV7-8
j_call: TRBJ2-3
cdr3_aa: CASSLVAGDTDTQYF

v_call: TRBV29-1
j_call: TRBJ2-7
cdr3_aa: CSVEVWLAGYYEQYF

v_call: TRBV28
j_call: TRBJ2-5
cdr3_aa: CASSFLGQETQYF

v_call: TRBV10-3
j_call: TRBJ2-1
cdr3_aa: CATVDPGGQVYNEQFF

v_call: TRBV12-3/TRBV12-4
j_call: TRBJ1-1
cdr3_aa: CASSFANSDRDTEAFF

v_call: TRBV5-1
j_call: TRBJ2-7
cdr3_aa: CASSGQRARSSYEQYF

v_call: TRBV7-9
j_call: TRBJ2-1
cdr3_aa: CASSSQVKDHGVQFF

v_call: TRBV11-2
j_call: TRBJ2-1
cdr3_aa: CASSLEVGGAVNEQFF

v_call: TRBV21-1
j_call: TRBJ1-1
cdr3_aa: CASCYFGARGGNTEAFF

v_call: TRBV6-5
j_call: TRBJ2-7
cdr3_aa: CASSEPGQGDYEQYF

v_call: TRBV29-1
j_call: TRBJ1-2
cdr3_aa: CSVGTGNGYTF

v_call: TRBV6-5
j_call: TRBJ2-4
cdr3_aa: CASSDRVWNIQYF

v_call: TRBV7-8
j_call: TRBJ1-2
cdr3_aa: CASSLSENSYSYGYTF

v_call: TRBV6-7
j_call: TRBJ1-2
cdr3_aa: CASSYFPGQGACGYTF

v_call: TRBV7-2
j_call: TRBJ2-7
cdr3_aa: CASSLSFNSPREQYF

v_call: TRBV20-1
j_call: TRBJ2-5
cdr3_aa: CSATRSILAGGLLLQETQYF

v_call: TRBV28
j_call: TRBJ1-2
cdr3_aa: CASSKQGLVDGYTF

v_call: TRBV5-1
j_call: TRBJ1-1
cdr3_aa: CASSLAKTEEAFF

v_call: TRBV6-6
j_call: TRBJ2-3
cdr3_aa: CASSGLTGGEGDTQYF

v_call: TRBV6-5
j_call: TRBJ2-3
cdr3_aa: CASSLQVDSADTQCF

v_call: TRBV7-6
j_call: TRBJ2-3
cdr3_aa: CASSLTGTDTQYF

v_call: TRBV20-1
j_call: TRBJ2-3
cdr3_aa: CSARDRDRAADTQYF

v_call: TRBV4-3
j_call: TRBJ2-3
cdr3_aa: CAGSQEEGSLTDTQYF

v_call: TRBV29-1
j_call: TRBJ1-1
cdr3_aa: CSGTGGGVENTEAFF

v_call: TRBV18
j_call: TRBJ2-1
cdr3_aa: CASSPPGIEGDNEQFF

v_call: TRBV14
j_call: TRBJ1-1
cdr3_aa: CASSHITKGPAYGEAFF